Following are 10 T cell receptor beta chains from one sample sequenced in a study of T cells in Graves' hyperthyroidism and ophthalmopathy. Amplification yielded TCR beta CDR3 regions, with RNA transcripts as the source. A set of HTBI primers served as the primers for a first-round RT-PCR of the TCR CDR3. TCRdb independently ran MiXCR on the multiplex PCR reads; one entry per CDR3 protein. This table has around 420,000 distinct CDR3 sequences, around a sixth appearing once. The sample was blood. All receptors derive from a woman under 30 with Graves' hyperthyroidism.

This clonotype was recorded a few times. The chain uses TRBV6-1 and TRBJ2-7; 13 bases match TRBD2. After removal of 6 bases from V and 5 bases from J, the junction contained 7 bases not matched to a gene. The CDR3 is made up of 15 amino acids. Looked up from germline, CDR1 is MNHNS and CDR2 is SASEGT. The CDR3 here is CASSRIGLAGDEQYF. CDR3 nucleotide sequence: TGTGCCAGCAGCAGAATAGGACTAGCGGGAGACGAGCAGTACTTC.

This chain uses TRBV7-2 with TRBJ2-2, with 9 bases that match TRBD1. Germline CDR1 reads SGHTA; CDR2 reads FQGNSA. This CDR3 comprises 16 residues. V was pared by 4 bases and J by 1 base, with 4 bases of the junction left unmatched. The CDR3 reads CASSSRTGVNTGELFF. The DNA for the CDR3 is TGTGCCAGCAGCTCACGGACAGGGGTGAACACCGGGGAGCTGTTTTTT.

The CDR3 loop is CASRELAGGGETQYF. The CDR3 bases are TGTGCCAGCAGGGAACTAGCGGGGGGTGGAGAGACCCAGTACTTC. V gene TRBV6-2 or TRBV6-3 combines with J gene TRBJ2-5; 12 bases are a match to TRBD2. With 6 bases clipped from V and 4 bases from J, the junction kept 6 bases outside the gene matches. The CDR3 has 15 amino acids. CDR1 is MNHEY, CDR2 SVGEGT, per germline.

This clonotype was counted only a few times. This chain uses TRBV4-1 with TRBJ2-4, with D possibly being TRBD1 (5 bases). CDR1 MGHRA and CDR2 YSYEKL come from the germline V gene. The CDR3 runs 17 residues. Trimming stripped 0 bases from V and 0 bases from J, with 12 bases between. CDR3 DNA sequence: TGCGCCAGCAGCCAAGATTGGGGCAGGATAGCCAAAAACATTCAGTACTTC. Protein sequence: CASSQDWGRIAKNIQYF.

This clonotype was picked up many times. The chain is built from TRBV7-2 and TRBJ1-6, with D uncertain. The CDR3 runs 15 residues. V lost 1 base and J lost 7, with 11 bases in between. Germline lookup yields CDR1 SGHTA and CDR2 FQGNSA. The CDR3 is CASSLGLMSNSPLHF. The DNA of the CDR3 is TGTGCCAGCAGCTTAGGTCTTATGTCGAATTCACCCCTCCACTTT.

To note about this clonotype: This could be a read error, since a much larger clone is one nucleotide away. This chain joins TRBV2 and TRBJ2-3, with no clear D. The length of the CDR3 is 13 residues. From germline, CDR1 is SNHLY and CDR2 FYNNEI. The V and J ends lost 11 bases and 4 bases respectively, with 16 bases between them. The chain's CDR3 is CAGNSLGSDTQYF. The CDR3 nucleotides read TGTGCCGGCAACTCTTTGGGCTCAGATACGCAGTATTTT.

This rearrangement joins TRBV10-3 to TRBJ2-1; D remains unclear. Trimming left V 0 bases short and J 8 bases short, with 17 bases between. Germline-derived CDR1 and CDR2 are ENHRY and SYGVKD. This CDR3 is built from 16 residues. CDR3 in DNA: TGTGCCATCAGTGAGTCAAGGAGCCAGGCGAGCGATGAGCAGTTCTTC. This encodes CAISESRSQASDEQFF.

This clonotype was detected many times. The chain has TRBV18 and TRBJ1-5; D may be TRBD1 (5 bases). V was cut by 4 bases and J by 3 bases, with 10 bases left in between. The CDR3 extends over 14 amino acids. From germline, CDR1 is KGHSH and CDR2 LQKENI. The CDR3 DNA reads TGTGCCAGCTCACTGGGACTCTACAATCAGCCCCAGCATTTT. Translation: CASSLGLYNQPQHF. Looking up the rest from reference TRBV18 and TRBJ1-5 gives the full variable domain: NAGVMQNPRHLVRRRGQEARLRCSPMKGHSHVYWYRQLPEEGLKFMVYLQKENIIDESGMPKERFSAEFPKEGPSILRIQQVVRGDSAAYFCASSLGLYNQPQHFGDGTRLSIL.

The rearrangement uses TRBV5-4 and TRBJ2-3; tentative D call: TRBD2 (5 bases). Trimming shortened V by 5 bases and J by 6 bases, and 13 bases separated the two germline ends. Germline V gene lookup returns CDR1 SGHNT and CDR2 YYREEE (reference sequence). CDR3 length equals 13 residues. The CDR3 region is CASSLAGMDTQYF. CDR3 coding DNA: TGTGCCAGCAGTCTGGCGGGTATGGATACGCAGTATTTT.

This clonotype was picked up a small number of times. V gene TRBV9 combines with J gene TRBJ1-6, with unresolved D. The CDR3 is 17 amino acids. Trimming removed 0 bases at V and 2 bases at J, with 12 bases between. Germline V lookup: CDR1 SGDLS, CDR2 YYNGEE. As DNA, the CDR3 is TGTGCCAGCAGCGTAGAACTGGAATACCCCTATAATTCACCCCTCCACTTT. Its protein product is CASSVELEYPYNSPLHF.